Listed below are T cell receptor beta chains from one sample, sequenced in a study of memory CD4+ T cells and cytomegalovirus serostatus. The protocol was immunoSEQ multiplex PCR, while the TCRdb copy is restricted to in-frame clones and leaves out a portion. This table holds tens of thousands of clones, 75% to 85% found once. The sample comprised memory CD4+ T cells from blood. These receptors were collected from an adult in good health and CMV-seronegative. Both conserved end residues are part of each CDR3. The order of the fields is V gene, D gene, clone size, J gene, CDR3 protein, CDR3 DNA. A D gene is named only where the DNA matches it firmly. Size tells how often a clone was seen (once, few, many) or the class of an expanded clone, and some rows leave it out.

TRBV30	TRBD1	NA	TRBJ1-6	CAWQGDKGSPLHF	TGTGCCTGGCAGGGGGATAAAGGGTCACCCCTCCACTTT
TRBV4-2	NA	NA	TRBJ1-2	CASSQEVGEIRGYTF	TGTGCCAGCAGCCAAGAAGTGGGAGAAATCAGAGGCTACACCTTC
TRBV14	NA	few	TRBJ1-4	CASSQDRTVNGVLFF	TGTGCCAGCAGCCAAGATAGAACAGTTAATGGGGTACTGTTTTTT
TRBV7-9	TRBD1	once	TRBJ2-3	CASSLARLTGGTDTQYF	TGTGCCAGCAGCTTAGCGCGACTCACAGGGGGGACAGATACGCAGTATTTT
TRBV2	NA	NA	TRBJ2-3	CASGGPTDTQYF	TGTGCCAGCGGGGGCCCCACAGATACGCAGTATTTT
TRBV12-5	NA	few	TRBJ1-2	CASGLGLGGGYTF	TGTGCTAGTGGTTTGGGACTGGGCGGTGGCTACACCTTC
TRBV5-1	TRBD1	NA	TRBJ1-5	CASTELTGGNQPQHF	TGCGCCAGCACCGAATTAACAGGGGGCAATCAGCCCCAGCATTTT
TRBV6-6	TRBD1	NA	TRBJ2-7	CASTKTGTYEQYF	TGTGCCAGCACCAAGACAGGGACCTACGAGCAGTACTTC
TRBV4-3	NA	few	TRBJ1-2	CASSFGERDGYTF	TGCGCCAGCAGCTTCGGCGAGAGGGATGGCTACACCTTC
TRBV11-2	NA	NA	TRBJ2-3	CASSLGGTQYF	TGTGCCAGCAGCTTAGGAGGTACGCAGTATTTT
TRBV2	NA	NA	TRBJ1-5	CASSEARAGNQPQHF	TGTGCCAGCAGTGAAGCGCGGGCGGGGAATCAGCCCCAGCATTTT
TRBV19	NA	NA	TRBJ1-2	CASSPRQGGYTF	TGTGCCAGTAGTCCCAGGCAGGGGGGCTACACCTTC
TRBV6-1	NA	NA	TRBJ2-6	CASGPNSGANVLTF	TGTGCCAGCGGGCCAAACTCTGGGGCCAACGTCCTGACTTTC
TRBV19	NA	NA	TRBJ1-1	CASRSGRTEAFF	TGTGCCAGTAGATCCGGACGTACTGAAGCTTTCTTT
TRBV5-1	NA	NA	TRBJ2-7	CASSLFSGTYEQYF	TGCGCCAGCAGCTTGTTCTCAGGGACCTACGAGCAGTACTTC
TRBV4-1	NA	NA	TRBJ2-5	CASSQGTGGTQYF	TGCGCCAGCAGCCAAGGGACTGGGGGGACCCAGTACTTC
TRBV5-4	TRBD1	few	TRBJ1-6	CASSIGQGNSPLHF	TGTGCCAGCAGCATAGGACAGGGTAACTCACCCCTCCACTTT
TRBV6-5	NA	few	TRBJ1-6	CASSLETPNNSPLHF	TGTGCCAGCAGTCTAGAGACACCTAATAATTCACCCCTCCACTTT
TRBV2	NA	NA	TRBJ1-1	CASTLEKLNTEAFF	TGTGCCAGCACCTTAGAAAAGCTGAACACTGAAGCTTTCTTT
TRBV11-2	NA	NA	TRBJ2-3	CASSLGRLGDTQYF	TGTGCCAGCAGCTTAGGACGACTGGGGGATACGCAGTATTTT
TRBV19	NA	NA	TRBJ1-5	CASSKDHSNQPQHF	TGTGCCAGTAGTAAGGACCATAGCAATCAGCCCCAGCATTTT
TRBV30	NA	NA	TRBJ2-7	CAWSVLGRAPYEQYF	TGTGCCTGGAGTGTATTGGGGCGCGCCCCGTACGAGCAGTACTTC
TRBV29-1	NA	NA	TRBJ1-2	CSVDLGELLHGYTF	TGCAGCGTTGATTTGGGGGAATTGTTACATGGCTACACCTTC
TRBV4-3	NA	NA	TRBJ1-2	CASSQVIRGPGYTF	TGCGCCAGCAGCCAAGTGATAAGGGGACCTGGCTACACCTTC
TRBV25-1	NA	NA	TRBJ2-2	CASSELGGTGGTGELFF	TGTGCCAGCAGCGAGTTGGGGGGGACAGGAGGCACCGGGGAGCTGTTTTTT
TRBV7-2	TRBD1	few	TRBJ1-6	CASSLVPGQGRRSPLHF	TGTGCCAGCAGCTTAGTTCCGGGACAGGGGAGAAGATCACCCCTCCACTTT
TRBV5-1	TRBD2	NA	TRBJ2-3	CASSQGGVTDTQYF	TGCGCCAGCAGTCAGGGAGGGGTCACAGATACGCAGTATTTT
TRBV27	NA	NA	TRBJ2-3	CASPTGDTQYF	TGTGCCAGCCCGACTGGAGATACGCAGTATTTT
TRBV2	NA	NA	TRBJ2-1	CASSRDNEGEQFF	TGTGCCAGCAGCCGGGACAATGAGGGTGAGCAGTTCTTC
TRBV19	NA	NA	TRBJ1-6	CASSISGSSYNSPLHF	TGTGCCAGTAGTATCAGCGGGAGCTCCTATAATTCACCCCTCCACTTT
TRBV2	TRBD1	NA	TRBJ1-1	CASSEDRGLMNTEAFF	TGTGCCAGCAGCGAAGACAGGGGGCTAATGAACACTGAAGCTTTCTTT
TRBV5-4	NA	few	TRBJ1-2	CASSLALDRSVGYTF	TGTGCCAGCAGCTTGGCTCTGGACAGATCAGTAGGCTACACCTTC
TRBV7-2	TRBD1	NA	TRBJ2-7	CASSSYRGRYEQYF	TGTGCCAGCAGCTCCTACAGGGGGCGTTACGAGCAGTACTTC
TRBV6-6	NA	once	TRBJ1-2	CASTHQGNYGYTF	TGTGCCAGCACCCACCAAGGGAACTATGGCTACACCTTC
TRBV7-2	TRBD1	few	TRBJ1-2	CASSTQGPYGYTF	TGTGCCAGCAGCACACAGGGGCCATATGGCTACACCTTC
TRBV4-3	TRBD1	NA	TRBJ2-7	CASSQEGDSRYEQYF	TGCGCCAGCAGCCAAGAGGGGGACAGTCGTTACGAGCAGTACTTC
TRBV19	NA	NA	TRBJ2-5	CASSSGPSGMETQYF	TGTGCCAGTAGTTCCGGACCGTCGGGGATGGAGACCCAGTACTTC
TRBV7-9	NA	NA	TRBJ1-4	CASGHQKGIVATNEKLFF	TGTGCCAGCGGCCACCAAAAGGGGATAGTCGCAACTAATGAAAAACTGTTTTTT
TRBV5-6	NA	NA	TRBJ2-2	CASSLYSNTGELFF	TGTGCCAGCAGCTTGTACTCGAACACCGGGGAGCTGTTTTTT
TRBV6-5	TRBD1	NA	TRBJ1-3	CASSLDRGHGNTIYF	TGTGCCAGCAGCCTGGACAGGGGGCACGGAAACACCATATATTTT
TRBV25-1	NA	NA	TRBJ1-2	CASKTPGPGGYTF	TGTGCCAGCAAAACCCCGGGCCCAGGAGGCTACACCTTC
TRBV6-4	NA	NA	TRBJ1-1	CASSTSVNTEAFF	TGTGCCAGCAGTACAAGTGTGAACACTGAAGCTTTCTTT
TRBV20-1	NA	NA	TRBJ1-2	CSAPGQGGYTF	TGCAGTGCCCCGGGACAAGGAGGCTACACCTTC
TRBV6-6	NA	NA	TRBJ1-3	CASRDQIYSGNTIYF	TGTGCCAGCAGAGATCAGATCTACTCTGGAAACACCATATATTTT
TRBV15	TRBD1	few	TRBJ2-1	CATSRRDRGRHEQFF	TGTGCCACCAGCAGACGGGACAGGGGGCGCCATGAGCAGTTCTTC
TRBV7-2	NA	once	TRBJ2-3	CASSLGFGYHTDTQYF	TGTGCCAGCAGCTTGGGCTTCGGCTATCATACAGATACGCAGTATTTT
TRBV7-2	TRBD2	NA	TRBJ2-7	CASSLAGSGGRYEQYF	TGTGCCAGCAGCTTAGCTGGTAGCGGGGGGAGGTACGAGCAGTACTTC
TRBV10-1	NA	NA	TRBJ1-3	CASSGAGLNLLGNTIYF	TGCGCCAGCAGTGGGGCAGGGCTTAATCTTTTAGGAAACACCATATATTTT
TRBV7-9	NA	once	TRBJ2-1	CASSLGGPVNEQFF	TGTGCCAGCAGCTTGGGGGGGCCAGTCAATGAGCAGTTCTTC
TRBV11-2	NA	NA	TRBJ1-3	CASSSGGWGSNTIYF	TGTGCCAGCAGCTCCGGGGGCTGGGGCTCAAACACCATATATTTT
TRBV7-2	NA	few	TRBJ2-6	CASSLFSGANVLTF	TGTGCCAGCAGCTTATTCTCTGGGGCCAACGTCCTGACTTTC
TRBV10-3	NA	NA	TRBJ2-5	CAIGEAEETQYF	TGTGCCATCGGGGAGGCAGAAGAGACCCAGTACTTC
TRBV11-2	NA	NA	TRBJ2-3	CASSLEPYTDTQYF	TGTGCCAGCAGCTTAGAGCCGTACACAGATACGCAGTATTTT
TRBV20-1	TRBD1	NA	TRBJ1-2	CSAFGTDGYTF	TGCAGTGCATTCGGGACAGACGGCTACACCTTC
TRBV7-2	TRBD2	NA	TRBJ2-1	CASSLYGGGVINEQFF	TGTGCCAGCAGCTTATATGGCGGGGGGGTAATCAATGAGCAGTTCTTC
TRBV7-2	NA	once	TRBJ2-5	CASSLETQYF	TGTGCCAGCAGCTTAGAGACCCAGTACTTC
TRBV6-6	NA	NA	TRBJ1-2	CASINGRGGYTF	TGTGCCAGCATCAACGGCCGGGGCGGCTACACCTTC
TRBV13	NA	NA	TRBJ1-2	CASSPRRLSEGVNYGYTF	TGTGCCAGCAGCCCCCGCCGCTTATCCGAAGGGGTTAACTATGGCTACACCTTC
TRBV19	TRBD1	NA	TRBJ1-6	CASSFRTGPNSPLHF	TGTGCCAGTAGTTTCCGGACAGGGCCTAATTCACCCCTCCACTTT
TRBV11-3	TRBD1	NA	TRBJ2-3	CASSLGKGAQADTQYF	TGTGCCAGCAGCTTAGGGAAGGGGGCGCAGGCAGATACGCAGTATTTT